The next 20 T cell receptor beta chains were all read from a single sample in a study of blood T cell repertoires in COVID-19 (TCRdb year 2020). Library preparation was by the immunoSEQ multiplex PCR assay. What TCRdb holds here is the immuneACCESS table cut down to in-frame rearrangements. Part of the clones is not present; checked against another copy, under half of the missing clones reflect an unresolved V gene, and the others are unexplained. The sample profile shows about 230,000 clones; 70% to 85% of them were found once. Roughly 1.4% of the sample goes to the ten largest clones. The specimen was peripheral blood. The receptors were sampled from a middle-aged woman who had recovered from COVID-19.

The chain links TRBV10-3 to TRBJ2-1; 9 bases align to TRBD1. Germline CDR1 reads ENHRY; CDR2 reads SYGVKD. Germline trimming cut 0 bases from V and 6 bases from J; bases unmatched to any gene: 0. This CDR3 region has 14 residues. The CDR3 loop reads CAISESTGGNEQFF. In DNA form, the CDR3 reads TGTGCCATCAGTGAGTCGACAGGGGGCAATGAGCAGTTCTTC.

As to this clone: At the DNA level, this CDR3 is encoded by other sequences in the same sample as well. The chain recombines TRBV18 with TRBJ2-1; 7 bases map to TRBD1. This CDR3 contains 15 residues. V lost 2 bases to trimming and J lost 2 bases; unmatched junction nucleotides: 3. Germline loops: CDR1 KGHSH, CDR2 LQKENI. The CDR3 DNA reads TGTGCCAGCTCACCAGGTCAGGGGGCCTACAATGAGCAGTTCTTC. Protein product: CASSPGQGAYNEQFF.

This sequence joins TRBV2 and TRBJ2-5; 9 bases match TRBD1. CDR1 is SNHLY, CDR2 FYNNEI, per germline. There are 14 residues in the CDR3. The V and J ends lost 3 bases and 5 bases, in that order; junction bases with no gene match: 4. For the CDR3, the DNA is TGTGCCAGCAGTGATCGAACAGGGGGCGAGACCCAGTACTTC. Protein: CASSDRTGGETQYF.

V and J are TRBV4-1 and TRBJ2-5, with 7 bases fitting TRBD2. Looked up from germline, CDR1 is MGHRA and CDR2 is YSYEKL. J was trimmed by 9 bases and V by 0 bases; bases with no gene match: 10. This CDR3 is built from 15 residues. Here the CDR3 reads CASSQDSPSGLPQYF. The CDR3 DNA is TGCGCCAGCAGCCAAGATTCGCCTAGCGGTCTCCCCCAGTACTTC.

V usage is TRBV19 and J usage is TRBJ2-3; D not certain. The CDR3 extends over 15 amino acids. Germline CDR1 is LNHDA and CDR2 is SQIVND (reference sequence). Trimming removed 3 bases from V and 0 bases from J, with 10 bases in between. CDR3 loop: CASSIGMGSTDTQYF. The CDR3 nucleotides are TGTGCCAGTAGTATTGGTATGGGCAGCACAGATACGCAGTATTTT.

This clone turned up a few times. CDR3 region: CASTRTGGIRTEAFF. In DNA form, the CDR3 reads TGTGCCAGTACCCGGACAGGGGGGATTAGAACTGAAGCTTTCTTT. The rearrangement uses TRBV19 and TRBJ1-1, with 10 bases fitting TRBD1. Germline V gives CDR1 LNHDA, CDR2 SQIVND (reference sequence). The CDR3 length is 15 residues. V was clipped by 7 bases and J by 5 bases; unmatched bases: 10.

The rearrangement uses TRBV18 and TRBJ2-1; 11 bases are shared with TRBD2. With 3 bases clipped from V and 4 bases from J, the junction kept 8 bases outside the gene matches. The CDR3 has 17 residues. Germline-derived CDR1 and CDR2 are KGHSH and LQKENI. CDR3 in DNA: TGTGCCAGCTCACCGGTTAGCGGGGGGGGACTATACAATGAGCAGTTCTTC. This sequence encodes CASSPVSGGGLYNEQFF. Combining the CDR3 with reference TRBV18 and TRBJ2-1 gives the whole variable domain NAGVMQNPRHLVRRRGQEARLRCSPMKGHSHVYWYRQLPEEGLKFMVYLQKENIIDESGMPKERFSAEFPKEGPSILRIQQVVRGDSAAYFCASSPVSGGGLYNEQFFGPGTRLTVL.

CDR3 DNA sequence: TGTGCCAGCAGCTTCTACCCCTCCGCCGGGGAGCTGTTTTTT. Translation gives CASSFYPSAGELFF. The V call is TRBV5-8, the J call TRBJ2-2; D gene unclear. This CDR3 spans 14 amino acids. V was cut by 2 bases and J by 6 bases, with 11 bases left in between. Germline V gene sequence: CDR1 SGHTS, CDR2 YDEGEE.

V and J are TRBV6-5 and TRBJ2-5, with 8 nucleotides matching TRBD1. The ends lost 7 bases at V and 0 bases at J; junction bases unmatched: 7. The CDR3 is 15 amino acids. Germline V gene data show CDR1 as MNHEY and CDR2 as SVGAGI. In DNA form, the CDR3 reads TGTGCCAGCACCCTAGGACAGGGATACCAAGAGACCCAGTACTTC. Its translation is CASTLGQGYQETQYF.

This clone was seen repeatedly, ten times or more. The V and J genes are TRBV5-1 and TRBJ2-7; weak D call: TRBD1 (5 bases). The ends were cut back, 4 bases at V and 0 bases at J, with 17 bases in the middle. Germline lookup yields CDR1 SGHRS and CDR2 YFSETQ. The CDR3 consists of 16 residues. The CDR3 coding sequence is TGCGCCAGCAGCATTACAGGTAACTACCACTCCTACGAGCAGTACTTC. This gives the protein CASSITGNYHSYEQYF.

The sample holds a few counts of this clone. In nucleotides, the CDR3 is TGTGCCAGCAGCCCTACAGACAGAGCGAACACTGAAGCTTTCTTT. Residues: CASSPTDRANTEAFF. This sequence joins TRBV3-1 (or the pseudogene TRBV3-2) and TRBJ1-1; D might be TRBD1 (5 bases). CDR3 length: 15 residues. Germline V CDR1 and CDR2: LGHDT, YNNKEL (reference sequence). Trimming cost V 4 bases and J 1 base, with 13 bases left between them.

This sequence joins TRBV7-9 and TRBJ1-1; D is perhaps TRBD1 (5 bases). Between the trimmed V and J ends, which lost 6 bases and 11 bases, there was a span of 28 bases. The CDR3 consists of 16 residues. The germline gives CDR1 SEHNR, CDR2 FQNEAQ (reference sequence). The CDR3, as DNA: TGTGCCAGCAGTTATAGCAAGGGGTCGGTCAGGGTCCCCGCTTTCTTT. This encodes CASSYSKGSVRVPAFF.

Comment on this clone: Other DNA sequences in the sample encode the same CDR3. This sequence joins TRBV19 and TRBJ1-2; D remains unclear. CDR1 is LNHDA, CDR2 SQIVND, per germline (reference sequence). V was pared by 3 bases and J by 3 bases, with 11 bases between. The length of the CDR3 is 14 residues. The CDR3 spells CASSILGYDYGYTF. DNA of the CDR3: TGTGCCAGTAGTATTCTCGGTTATGACTATGGCTACACCTTC.

At least ten counts were recorded for this clone. This chain connects TRBV4-1 to TRBJ2-7; D is perhaps TRBD1 (6 bases). Trimming shortened V by 5 bases and J by 5 bases, and 13 bases separated the two germline ends. The CDR3 sequence is 13 residues long. Germline V gives CDR1 MGHRA, CDR2 YSYEKL. The CDR3 loop is CASSYDYRDEQYF. CDR3 sequence (DNA): TGCGCCAGCAGCTACGACTACAGGGACGAGCAGTACTTC.

The J gene is TRBJ1-2, the V gene TRBV28; no firm D call. V lost 5 bases and J 5 bases, leaving 18 bases between the germline ends. Looked up from germline, CDR1 is MDHEN and CDR2 is SYDVKM. This CDR3 comprises 15 residues. The CDR3 loop reads CASSPPPPSGYGYTF. CDR3 DNA sequence: TGTGCCAGCAGTCCTCCCCCCCCTTCGGGGTATGGCTACACCTTC.

The rearrangement links TRBV9 to TRBJ1-1; tentatively, D is TRBD1 (6 bases). This CDR3 has 14 residues. Germline values: CDR1 SGDLS, CDR2 YYNGEE. Deletions cut 4 bases from V and 4 bases from J, with 14 bases between. The CDR3 bases are TGTGCCAGCAGCCCATTCCAGGGGAGCACTGAAGCTTTCTTT. Translated, it gives CASSPFQGSTEAFF.

V is TRBV5-1 and J is TRBJ2-7, with 10 nucleotides matching TRBD1. CDR3 size: 15 residues. Trimming at V came to 3 bases and at J to 6 bases, leaving 9 bases not matched to a gene. CDR1 is SGHRS, CDR2 YFSETQ, per germline. In DNA form, the CDR3 reads TGCGCCAGCAGCTCGAGGACAGGGGGGCAAGGCGAGCAGTACTTC. This gives the protein CASSSRTGGQGEQYF.

About this clone: A read error may account for a junction end that differs from germline. The chain is built from TRBV18 and TRBJ1-6; a possible D gene is TRBD1 (5 bases). This CDR3 is built from 15 residues. The germline V gene has CDR1 KGHSH and CDR2 LQKENI. CDR3 nucleotides: TGTGCCAGCTCACCGACAGACACCTATACTTCACCCCTCCACTTT. Encoded protein: CASSPTDTYTSPLHF.

V is TRBV19 and J is TRBJ2-5; TRBD1 matches at 7 bases. J gave up 5 bases and V 3 bases, and 9 bases lay outside the gene matches. This CDR3 contains 15 residues. Germline V gives CDR1 LNHDA, CDR2 SQIVND (reference sequence). The CDR3 nucleotides read TGTGCCAGTAGTATTAGTACAGGGGTTTCTGAGACCCAGTACTTC. It is translated as CASSISTGVSETQYF.

This sequence joins TRBV27 and TRBJ1-1, with 7 bases lining up with TRBD1. Germline loops: CDR1 MNHEY, CDR2 SMNVEV (reference sequence). Unmatched junction bases numbered 9, after V lost 6 bases and J lost 5 bases. This CDR3 is 14 amino acids long. In nucleotides, the CDR3 is TGTGCCAGCAGCTACCGACAGGGTCGTACTGAAGCTTTCTTT. Protein: CASSYRQGRTEAFF.